The next 10 T cell receptor beta chains were all read from a single sample in a study of Graves' ophthalmopathy and Graves' hyperthyroidism. The authors amplified TCR beta CDR3 regions from RNA transcripts. First-round RT-PCR used HTBI primers; second-round multiplex PCR followed. TCRdb processed the multiplex PCR reads anew with MiXCR; each CDR3 protein has one entry. The profile shows approximately 640,000 distinct CDR3 sequences, 35% to 45% of them singletons. The sequenced sample consisted of peripheral blood. The receptors were gathered from an adult man with Graves' ophthalmopathy.

The chain combines TRBV19 with TRBJ1-1; possibly TRBD1 for D (6 bases). This CDR3 is built from 13 residues. The germline CDR1 and CDR2 sequences are LNHDA and SQIVND (reference sequence). V was pared by 5 bases and J by 10 bases, with 17 bases between. DNA of the CDR3: TGTGCCAGTAGTGCCCTCGCTAGGGGGGCAGCTTTCTTT. Protein sequence: CASSALARGAAFF. Full variable domain (missing parts from reference TRBV19 and TRBJ1-1): DGGITQSPKYLFRKEGQNVTLSCEQNLNHDAMYWYRQDPGQGLRLIYYSQIVNDFQKGDIAEGYSVSREKKESFPLTVTSAQKNPTAFYLCASSALARGAAFFGQGTRLTVV.

This chain connects TRBV4-1 to TRBJ1-1; TRBD1 might be the D (5 bases). This CDR3 spans 16 amino acids. Trimming took off 0 bases at V and 4 bases at J, with 15 bases between the two ends. In germline, CDR1 is MGHRA, CDR2 YSYEKL. The CDR3 coding sequence is TGCGCCAGCAGCCAAGATCGGGGGACGCTGAGCACTGAAGCTTTCTTT. Amino acid sequence: CASSQDRGTLSTEAFF.

The sample holds one count of this clonotype. This rearrangement joins TRBV7-2 to TRBJ1-5; 9 nucleotides agree with TRBD1. With 1 base clipped from V and 0 bases from J, the junction kept 7 bases outside the gene matches. CDR1 is SGHTA and CDR2 is FQGNSA in the germline V gene. The CDR3 totals 18 residues. CDR3: CASSLGFGTGYSNQPQHF. In DNA, the CDR3 is TGTGCCAGCAGCTTAGGTTTTGGGACAGGGTATAGCAATCAGCCCCAGCATTTT.

This clonotype was counted at least ten times. V is TRBV11-2 and J is TRBJ1-1; D remains unclear. The V end was cut by 0 bases, the J end by 5 bases, with 7 bases between. The CDR3 runs to 13 residues. Germline CDR1 and CDR2: SGHAT and FQNNGV. The CDR3 reads CASSLEIRTEAFF. Here the CDR3 DNA reads TGTGCCAGCAGCTTAGAGATTAGGACTGAAGCTTTCTTT.

The sample holds many counts of this clonotype. V is TRBV19 and J is TRBJ1-2; D unresolved. The CDR3 runs to 11 residues. Germline assignment: CDR1 LNHDA and CDR2 SQIVND (reference sequence). Trimming stripped 7 bases from V and 2 bases from J, with 5 bases between. CDR3: CASMTNYGYTF. As DNA, the CDR3 is TGTGCCAGTATGACAAACTATGGCTACACCTTC.

This clonotype was counted only a few times. The chain recombines TRBV5-6 with TRBJ2-2; 8 positions agree with TRBD2. After removal of 1 base from V and 7 bases from J, the junction contained 9 bases not matched to a gene. Germline V gene sequence: CDR1 SGHDT, CDR2 YYEEEE. This CDR3 region has 16 residues. In DNA, the CDR3 is TGTGCCAGCAGCTTGCCCCGGGGACTAGAAGTCGGGGAGCTGTTTTTT. Translation: CASSLPRGLEVGELFF.

The genes are TRBV29-1 and TRBJ2-4; unclear D gene. This CDR3 has 14 amino acids. Germline V CDR1 and CDR2: SQVTM, ANQGSEA. V dropped 6 bases and J dropped 1 base, with 13 bases sitting between them. The CDR3 protein is CSVESRVAKNIQYF. The CDR3 DNA reads TGCAGCGTAGAAAGTAGGGTCGCCAAAAACATTCAGTACTTC.

The chain joins TRBV2 to TRBJ2-2; maybe TRBD1 (6 bases). The ends were cut back, 7 bases at V and 14 bases at J, with 8 bases in the middle. The CDR3 is 9 amino acids. Germline CDR1 is SNHLY and CDR2 is FYNNEI. Here the CDR3 reads CASNRVLFF. The CDR3 DNA sequence: TGTGCCAGCAACAGGGTTCTGTTTTTT.

The gene calls are TRBV6-5 and TRBJ1-2; TRBD1 is a possible D gene (6 bases). Trimming took 6 bases from V and 2 from J, leaving 13 bases between them. This CDR3 has 14 amino acids. In germline, CDR1 is MNHEY, CDR2 SVGAGI. The CDR3 loop is CASRTTGKNYGYTF. CDR3 nucleotide sequence: TGTGCCAGCAGAACAACAGGGAAGAACTATGGCTACACCTTC.

The chain has TRBV12-5 and TRBJ2-2; 8 nucleotides line up with TRBD2. The V and J ends lost 0 bases and 0 bases, in that order; junction bases with no gene match: 0. This CDR3 spans 16 amino acids. Germline CDR1 reads LGHNT; CDR2 reads FRNRAP. CDR3 DNA sequence: TGTGCTAGTGGTTTGGTTAGCGGGACGAACACCGGGGAGCTGTTTTTT. This gives the protein CASGLVSGTNTGELFF.